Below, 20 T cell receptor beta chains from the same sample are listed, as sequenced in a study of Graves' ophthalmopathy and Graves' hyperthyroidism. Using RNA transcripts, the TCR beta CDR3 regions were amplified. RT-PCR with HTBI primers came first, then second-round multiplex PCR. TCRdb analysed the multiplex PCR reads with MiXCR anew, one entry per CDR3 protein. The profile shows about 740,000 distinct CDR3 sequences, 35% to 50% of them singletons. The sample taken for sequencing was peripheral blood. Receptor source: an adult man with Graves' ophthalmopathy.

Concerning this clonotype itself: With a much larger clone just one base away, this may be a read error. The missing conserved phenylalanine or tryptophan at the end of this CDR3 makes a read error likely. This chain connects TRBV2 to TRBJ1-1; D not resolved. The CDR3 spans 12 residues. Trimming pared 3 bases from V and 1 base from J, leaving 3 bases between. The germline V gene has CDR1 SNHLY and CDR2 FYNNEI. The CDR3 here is CASSDTNTEAFL. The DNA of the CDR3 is TGTGCCAGCAGTGATACGAACACTGAAGCTTTCCTT.

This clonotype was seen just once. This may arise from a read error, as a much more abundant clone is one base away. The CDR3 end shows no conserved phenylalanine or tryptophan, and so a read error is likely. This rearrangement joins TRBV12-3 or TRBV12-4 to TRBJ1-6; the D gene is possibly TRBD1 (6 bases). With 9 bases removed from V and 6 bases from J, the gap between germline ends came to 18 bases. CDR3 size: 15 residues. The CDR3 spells CASQVGGVGNSPLHL. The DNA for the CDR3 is TGTGCCAGTCAAGTCGGGGGCGTAGGTAATTCACCCCTCCACCTT.

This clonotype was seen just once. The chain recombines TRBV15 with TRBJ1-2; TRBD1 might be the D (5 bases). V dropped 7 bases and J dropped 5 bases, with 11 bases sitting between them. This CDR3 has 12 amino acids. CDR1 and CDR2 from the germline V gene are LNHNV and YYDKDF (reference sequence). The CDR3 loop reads CATTEGSYGYTF. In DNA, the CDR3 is TGTGCCACCACGGAGGGGAGTTATGGCTACACCTTC.

The CDR3 DNA follows: TGTGCCAGCAGCCCCCAAACGGCCAATTCACCCCTCCACTTT. Amino acids: CASSPQTANSPLHF. This chain links TRBV3-1 with TRBJ1-6; unclear D gene. Trimming removed 4 bases at V and 7 bases at J, with 11 bases between. The germline V gene has CDR1 LGHDT and CDR2 YNNKEL (reference sequence). The CDR3 has 14 amino acids.

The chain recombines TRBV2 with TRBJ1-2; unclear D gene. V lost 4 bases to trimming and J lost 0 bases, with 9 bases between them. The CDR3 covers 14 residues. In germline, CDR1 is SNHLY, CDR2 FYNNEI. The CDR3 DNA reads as TGTGCCAGCAGTGCAGACATTTCTAACTATGGCTACACCTTC. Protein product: CASSADISNYGYTF.

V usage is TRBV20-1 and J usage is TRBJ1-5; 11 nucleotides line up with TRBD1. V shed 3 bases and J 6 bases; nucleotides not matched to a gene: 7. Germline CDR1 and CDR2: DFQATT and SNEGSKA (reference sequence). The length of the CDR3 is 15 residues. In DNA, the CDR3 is TGCAGTGCTAGCCGGGGACAGGGGGACGGTCAGCCCCAGCATTTT. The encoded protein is CSASRGQGDGQPQHF.

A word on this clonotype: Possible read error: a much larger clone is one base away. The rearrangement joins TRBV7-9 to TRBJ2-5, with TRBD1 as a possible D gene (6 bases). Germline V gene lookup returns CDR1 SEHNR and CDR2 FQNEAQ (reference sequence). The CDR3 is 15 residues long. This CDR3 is CANSLGQGIQETQYF. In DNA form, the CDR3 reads TGTGCCAACAGCTTAGGGCAGGGGATCCAAGAGACCCAGTACTTC.

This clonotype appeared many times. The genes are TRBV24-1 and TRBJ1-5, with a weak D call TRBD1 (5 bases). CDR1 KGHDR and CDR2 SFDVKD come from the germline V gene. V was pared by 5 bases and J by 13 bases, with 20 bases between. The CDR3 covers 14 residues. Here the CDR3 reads CATSGGDHGAPQHF. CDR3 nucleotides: TGTGCCACCAGTGGCGGGGATCATGGGGCCCCACAGCATTTT.

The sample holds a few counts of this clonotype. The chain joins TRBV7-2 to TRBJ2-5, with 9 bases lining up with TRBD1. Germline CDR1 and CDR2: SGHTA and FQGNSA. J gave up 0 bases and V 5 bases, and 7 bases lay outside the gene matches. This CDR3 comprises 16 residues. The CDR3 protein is CASSPGTGPHQETQYF. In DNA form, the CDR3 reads TGTGCCAGCAGCCCCGGGACAGGGCCCCACCAAGAGACCCAGTACTTC.

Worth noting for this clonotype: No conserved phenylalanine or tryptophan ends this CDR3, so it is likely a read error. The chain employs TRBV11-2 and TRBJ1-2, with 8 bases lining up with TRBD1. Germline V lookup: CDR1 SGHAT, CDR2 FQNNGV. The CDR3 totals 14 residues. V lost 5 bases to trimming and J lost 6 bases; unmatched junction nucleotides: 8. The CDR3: CASSQEDRVDGYTL. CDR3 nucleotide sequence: TGTGCCAGCAGCCAGGAGGACAGGGTGGATGGCTACACCCTC.

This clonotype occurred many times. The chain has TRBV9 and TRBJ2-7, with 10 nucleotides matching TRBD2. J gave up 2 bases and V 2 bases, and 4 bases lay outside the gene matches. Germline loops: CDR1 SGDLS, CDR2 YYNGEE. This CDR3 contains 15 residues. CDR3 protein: CASSVGLAATYEQYF. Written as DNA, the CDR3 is TGTGCCAGCAGCGTCGGACTAGCGGCAACCTACGAGCAGTACTTC.

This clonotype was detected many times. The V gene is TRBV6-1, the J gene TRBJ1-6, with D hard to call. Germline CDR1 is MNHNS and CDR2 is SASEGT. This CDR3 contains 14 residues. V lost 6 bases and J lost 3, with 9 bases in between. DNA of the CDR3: TGTGCCAGCAGGATGAGTGGCTATAATTCACCCCTCCACTTT. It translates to CASRMSGYNSPLHF.

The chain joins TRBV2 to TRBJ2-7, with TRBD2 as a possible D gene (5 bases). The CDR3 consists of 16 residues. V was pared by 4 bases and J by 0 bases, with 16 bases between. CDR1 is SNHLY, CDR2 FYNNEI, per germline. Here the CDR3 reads CASSVSGTGHSYEQYF. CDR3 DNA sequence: TGTGCCAGCAGTGTGTCGGGAACGGGCCACTCCTACGAGCAGTACTTC.

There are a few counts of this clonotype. The CDR3 sequence: CAISGQGGYEQYF. The CDR3 bases are TGTGCCATCAGCGGACAGGGAGGGTACGAGCAGTACTTC. V gene TRBV10-3 combines with J gene TRBJ2-7, with TRBD1 as a possible D gene (8 bases). V was cut by 6 bases and J by 4 bases, with 13 bases left in between. CDR1 is ENHRY, CDR2 SYGVKD, per germline. The CDR3 covers 13 residues.

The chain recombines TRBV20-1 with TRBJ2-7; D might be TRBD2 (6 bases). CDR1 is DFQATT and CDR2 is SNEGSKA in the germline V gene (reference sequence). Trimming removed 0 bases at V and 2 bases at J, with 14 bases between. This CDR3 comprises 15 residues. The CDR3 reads CSARDFAAGTYEQYF. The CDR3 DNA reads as TGCAGTGCTAGAGATTTTGCTGCGGGAACCTACGAGCAGTACTTC.

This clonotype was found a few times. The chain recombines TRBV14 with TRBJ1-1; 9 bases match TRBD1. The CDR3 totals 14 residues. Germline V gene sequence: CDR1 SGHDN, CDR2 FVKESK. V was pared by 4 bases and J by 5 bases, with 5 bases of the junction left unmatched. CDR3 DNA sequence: TGTGCCAGCAGCCGGAACAGGGGGCTAACTGAAGCTTTCTTT. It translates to CASSRNRGLTEAFF.

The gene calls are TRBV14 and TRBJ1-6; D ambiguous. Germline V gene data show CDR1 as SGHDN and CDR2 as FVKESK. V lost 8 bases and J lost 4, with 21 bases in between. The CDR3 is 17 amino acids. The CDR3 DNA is TGTGCCAGCCCCACCAGGCTCGAAGGATGGTATAATTCACCCCTCCACTTT. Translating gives CASPTRLEGWYNSPLHF.

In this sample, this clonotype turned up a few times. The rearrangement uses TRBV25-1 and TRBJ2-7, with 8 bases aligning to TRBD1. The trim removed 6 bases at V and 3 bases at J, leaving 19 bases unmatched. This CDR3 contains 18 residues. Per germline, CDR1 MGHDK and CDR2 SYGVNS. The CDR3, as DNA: TGTGCCAGCAGCTCAATAACAACCAGGGGGCTATATGACTACGAGCAGTACTTC. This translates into CASSSITTRGLYDYEQYF.

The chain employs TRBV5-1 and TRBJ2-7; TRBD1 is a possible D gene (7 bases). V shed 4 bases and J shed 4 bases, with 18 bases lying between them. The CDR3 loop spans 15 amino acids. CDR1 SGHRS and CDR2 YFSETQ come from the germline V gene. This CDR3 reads CASSQTRDSEYEQYF. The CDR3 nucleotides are TGCGCCAGCAGCCAGACGCGGGACAGTGAATACGAGCAGTACTTC.

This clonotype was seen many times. The CDR3 sequence: CASSDLLAGVSGELFF. DNA for the CDR3: TGTGCCAGCAGTGATCTGCTAGCGGGAGTATCGGGGGAGCTGTTTTTT. The chain couples TRBV2 to TRBJ2-2; 10 bases map to TRBD2. V gave up 3 bases and J gave up 8 bases; unmatched junction bases: 9. Looked up from germline, CDR1 is SNHLY and CDR2 is FYNNEI. The CDR3 totals 16 residues.